What follows are 30 T cell receptor beta chains derived from one specimen sequenced in a study of T cell responses to AZD1222 COVID-19 vaccine. Sequenced by immunoSEQ multiplex PCR; TCRdb stores in-frame clones only, minus some. This sample has 65,000 to 75,000 clones; 82% occur once, and the top ten carry 5.4%. The specimen was peripheral blood, collected on day 0 of AZD1222 vaccination. The receptor source for this set is an adult in good health.

The V and J genes are TRBV27 and TRBJ2-3; the D gene is possibly TRBD1 (5 bases). V was cut by 5 bases and J by 3 bases, with 6 bases left in between. Germline V gene data show CDR1 as MNHEY and CDR2 as SMNVEV (reference sequence). This CDR3 region has 12 residues. CDR3 in DNA: TGTGCCAGCAGTAGGGGTACAGATACGCAGTATTTT. Translated: CASSRGTDTQYF.

A few counts support this clone. This chain links TRBV3-1 (or the pseudogene TRBV3-2) with TRBJ2-7; D uncertain. Trimming removed 2 bases at V and 4 bases at J, with 12 bases between. Germline V gene data show CDR1 as LGHDT and CDR2 as YNNKEL (reference sequence). This CDR3 region has 14 residues. The CDR3 DNA reads TGTGCCAGCAGCCAAAAGGGCAGTGGGTACGAGCAGTACTTC. Translated: CASSQKGSGYEQYF.

This chain uses TRBV6-5 with TRBJ1-6; a possible D gene is TRBD1 (5 bases). The germline CDR1 and CDR2 sequences are MNHEY and SVGAGI. Between the trimmed V and J ends, which lost 2 bases and 4 bases, there was a span of 12 bases. The CDR3 runs to 16 residues. CDR3 sequence reads: CASSYGRVGYNSPLHF. Here the CDR3 DNA reads TGTGCCAGCAGTTACGGCAGGGTCGGGTATAATTCACCCCTCCACTTT.

V usage is TRBV6-2 or TRBV6-3 and J usage is TRBJ1-6, with 7 bases lining up with TRBD1. The CDR3 runs to 16 residues. CDR1 is MNHEY, CDR2 SVGEGT, per germline. J lost 0 bases, V lost 5 bases, and 4 bases had no gene match. This CDR3 reads CASSANRGSYNSPLHF. CDR3 nucleotide sequence: TGTGCCAGCAGTGCGAACAGGGGCTCCTATAATTCACCCCTCCACTTT.

The sample holds a few counts of this clone. The chain couples TRBV6-1 to TRBJ1-4; no clear D. Germline lookup yields CDR1 MNHNS and CDR2 SASEGT. V was pared by 0 bases and J by 8 bases, with 13 bases between. The CDR3 runs 15 residues. This CDR3 is CASSEAWAGGEKLFF. CDR3 DNA sequence: TGTGCCAGCAGTGAAGCATGGGCCGGTGGGGAAAAACTGTTTTTT.

This clone was found a few times. Different DNA sequences within this sample yield the same CDR3. CDR3 in amino acids: CASSEGPSRGTEAFF. DNA for the CDR3: TGTGCCAGCAGTGAAGGCCCCAGCCGGGGGACTGAAGCTTTCTTT. V gene TRBV2 combines with J gene TRBJ1-1, with D tentatively TRBD1 (5 bases). CDR1 and CDR2 (germline): SNHLY, FYNNEI. V was cut by 1 base and J by 5 bases, with 14 bases left in between. This CDR3 comprises 15 residues.

This chain links TRBV7-3 with TRBJ1-6; 7 positions agree with TRBD1. The germline CDR1 and CDR2 sequences are SGHTA and FQGTGA. The CDR3 runs to 15 residues. The ends lost 5 bases at V and 10 bases at J; junction bases unmatched: 11. The chain's CDR3 is CASSRQGGKGSPLHF. In nucleotides, the CDR3 is TGTGCCAGCAGCCGGCAGGGGGGAAAGGGGTCACCCCTCCACTTT.

The sample holds one count of this clone. The rearrangement links TRBV30 to TRBJ1-5; D gene ambiguous. This CDR3 spans 14 amino acids. V was trimmed by 1 base and J by 4 bases, leaving 11 bases between them. In germline, CDR1 is GTSNPN, CDR2 SVGIG (reference sequence). CDR3 sequence reads: CAWSGGSRNQPQHF. CDR3 DNA sequence: TGTGCCTGGAGTGGAGGATCGAGAAATCAGCCCCAGCATTTT. Combining the CDR3 with reference TRBV30 and TRBJ1-5 gives the whole variable domain SQTIHQWPATLVQPVGSPLSLECTVEGTSNPNLYWYRQAAGRGLQLLFYSVGIGQISSEVPQNLSASRPQDRQFILSSKKLLLSDSGFYLCAWSGGSRNQPQHFGDGTRLSIL.

This clone appeared once. V is TRBV18 and J is TRBJ1-4, with TRBD1 as a possible D gene (6 bases). The CDR3 is 14 residues long. The germline V gene encodes CDR1 KGHSH and CDR2 LQKENI. V lost 5 bases to trimming and J lost 7 bases, with 14 bases between them. The CDR3 protein is CASSTGLRGEKLFF. CDR3 in DNA: TGTGCCAGCTCAACAGGGTTAAGAGGTGAAAAACTGTTTTTT.

The rearrangement links TRBV3-1 (or the pseudogene TRBV3-2) to TRBJ2-1; 10 bases are a match to TRBD2. Looked up from germline, CDR1 is LGHDT and CDR2 is YNNKEL (reference sequence). Trimming removed 3 bases from V and 7 bases from J; junction bases left unmatched: 9. The CDR3 runs 16 residues. The CDR3 DNA reads TGTGCCAGCAGCCAGACTCCTAGCGGGGGTGGAAATGAGCAGTTCTTC. Translating gives CASSQTPSGGGNEQFF.

This clone appeared a few times. V is TRBV15 and J is TRBJ1-5; D gene uncertain. This CDR3 spans 13 amino acids. Per the germline V gene, CDR1 is LNHNV and CDR2 is YYDKDF (reference sequence). V was shortened by 3 bases and J by 6 bases, with 9 bases between the two germline ends. CDR3 sequence (DNA): TGTGCCACCAGCAGTTTTGGAGGTCAGCCCCAGCATTTT. Translated, it gives CATSSFGGQPQHF.

V and J are TRBV2 and TRBJ2-3, with D maybe TRBD1 (6 bases). CDR1 is SNHLY, CDR2 FYNNEI, per germline. The V end was cut by 4 bases, the J end by 0 bases, with 14 bases between. The CDR3 extends over 16 amino acids. CDR3 loop: CASSAWGPTSTDTQYF. CDR3 nucleotides: TGTGCCAGCAGTGCTTGGGGGCCCACTAGCACAGATACGCAGTATTTT.

This clone was counted once. At one boundary the junction diverges from the germline segment, which might be a read error. The chain has TRBV19 and TRBJ1-1; weak D call: TRBD1 (5 bases). The CDR3 is 16 residues long. The germline gives CDR1 LNHDA, CDR2 SQIVND (reference sequence). CDR3 protein: CASNSGRGLGNAEAFF. CDR3 nucleotide sequence: TGTGCCAGCAACTCAGGGAGAGGGCTTGGGAACGCTGAAGCTTTCTTT.

The V gene is TRBV11-1, the J gene TRBJ2-2, with D possibly matching TRBD2 (5 bases). The CDR3 has 13 amino acids. Trimming took off 5 bases at V and 6 bases at J, with 10 bases between the two ends. Per the germline V gene, CDR1 is SGHAT and CDR2 is FQDESV (reference sequence). The CDR3 DNA sequence: TGTGCCAGCAGCCGCACTAGTCCCGGGGAGCTGTTTTTT. As protein: CASSRTSPGELFF.

This chain uses TRBV24-1 with TRBJ2-3; TRBD2 agrees at 11 bases. Per the germline V gene, CDR1 is KGHDR and CDR2 is SFDVKD. The CDR3 has 18 residues. V was pared by 2 bases and J by 4 bases, with 10 bases of the junction left unmatched. This CDR3 reads CATSDSTISGGESDTQYF. The CDR3 DNA reads TGTGCCACCAGTGATTCGACGATTAGCGGGGGGGAGTCAGATACGCAGTATTTT.

This chain joins TRBV7-3 and TRBJ2-2, with D tentatively TRBD1 (5 bases). The CDR3 has 15 amino acids. CDR1 and CDR2 from the germline V gene are SGHTA and FQGTGA. V was pared by 4 bases and J by 3 bases, with 12 bases between. The CDR3 reads CASSSGLLDTGELFF. Here the CDR3 DNA reads TGTGCCAGCAGCTCAGGGTTGTTGGACACCGGGGAGCTGTTTTTT. The full variable domain, completed using reference TRBV7-3 and TRBJ2-2, is GAGVSQTPSNKVTEKGKYVELRCDPISGHTALYWYRQSLGQGPEFLIYFQGTGAADDSGLPNDRFFAVRPEGSVSTLKIQRTERGDSAVYLCASSSGLLDTGELFFGEGSRLTVL.

The V call is TRBV5-1, the J call TRBJ2-5, with TRBD1 as a possible D gene (6 bases). Germline assignment: CDR1 SGHRS and CDR2 YFSETQ. Deletions cut 0 bases from V and 2 bases from J, with 17 bases between. The CDR3 length is 17 residues. The CDR3 spells CASSLGSPGGEQETQYF. The CDR3 DNA is TGCGCCAGCAGCTTGGGATCTCCTGGGGGCGAGCAAGAGACCCAGTACTTC.

This clone appeared a single time. The V gene is TRBV7-2, the J gene TRBJ2-5; D might be TRBD2 (6 bases). V dropped 2 bases and J dropped 4 bases, with 14 bases sitting between them. Germline V CDR1 and CDR2: SGHTA, FQGNSA. This CDR3 contains 15 residues. CDR3 in DNA: TGTGCCAGCAGCTTACCCACTGCGGGGATAGAGACCCAGTACTTC. It yields the protein CASSLPTAGIETQYF.

V usage is TRBV28 and J usage is TRBJ2-2, with 9 bases matching TRBD1. Trimming at V came to 4 bases and at J to 3 bases, leaving 9 bases not matched to a gene. CDR3 length: 17 amino acids. CDR1 and CDR2 from the germline V gene are MDHEN and SYDVKM. The DNA for the CDR3 is TGTGCCAGCAGTTCATTAAACAGGGGGCGATACACCGGGGAGCTGTTTTTT. Amino acid sequence: CASSSLNRGRYTGELFF.

The rearrangement joins TRBV19 to TRBJ1-5, with D possibly being TRBD1 (6 bases). V shed 5 bases and J shed 0 bases, with 14 bases lying between them. The CDR3 consists of 16 residues. The germline V gene encodes CDR1 LNHDA and CDR2 SQIVND (reference sequence). CDR3 coding DNA: TGTGCCAGTAGTGCCCCAGCAGGGGATAGCAATCAGCCCCAGCATTTT. Its translation: CASSAPAGDSNQPQHF. The whole variable domain, filled in from reference TRBV19 and TRBJ1-5, reads DGGITQSPKYLFRKEGQNVTLSCEQNLNHDAMYWYRQDPGQGLRLIYYSQIVNDFQKGDIAEGYSVSREKKESFPLTVTSAQKNPTAFYLCASSAPAGDSNQPQHFGDGTRLSIL.

The chain links TRBV18 to TRBJ1-5; TRBD1 agrees at 7 bases. From germline, CDR1 is KGHSH and CDR2 LQKENI. The CDR3 has 16 residues. Trimming took 3 bases from V and 9 from J; bases not matched to a gene: 14. CDR3 sequence: CASSPPGQRGLGPQHF. The CDR3 region has the DNA TGTGCCAGCTCACCTCCGGGACAGCGAGGTTTGGGGCCCCAGCATTTT.

This clone was picked up a small number of times. V and J are TRBV28 and TRBJ1-1; no firm D call. The CDR3 has 12 residues. Germline V CDR1 and CDR2: MDHEN, SYDVKM. V was trimmed by 3 bases and J by 6 bases, leaving 8 bases between them. The CDR3 here is CASSFTSSEAFF. CDR3 nucleotides: TGTGCCAGCAGTTTTACGTCGTCTGAAGCTTTCTTT.

The V call is TRBV10-3, the J call TRBJ2-3, with D perhaps TRBD2 (5 bases). Between the trimmed V and J ends, which lost 3 bases and 0 bases, there was a span of 7 bases. This CDR3 is built from 14 residues. Germline-derived CDR1 and CDR2 are ENHRY and SYGVKD. CDR3 in DNA: TGTGCCATCAGTGAAGGAGGTAGCACAGATACGCAGTATTTT. Amino acid sequence: CAISEGGSTDTQYF.

This clone was seen just once. This chain links TRBV20-1 with TRBJ1-4, with 7 bases identical to TRBD1. The V and J ends lost 3 bases and 5 bases, in that order; junction bases with no gene match: 15. The CDR3 is made up of 17 amino acids. Germline V CDR1 and CDR2: DFQATT, SNEGSKA (reference sequence). In nucleotides, the CDR3 is TGCAGTGCTAGTCTACTTGGGACAGCATCTGAAAATGAAAAACTGTTTTTT. Translated, it gives CSASLLGTASENEKLFF.

The J gene is TRBJ2-1, the V gene TRBV5-1; possible D gene TRBD2, 7 bases. Germline V gene lookup returns CDR1 SGHRS and CDR2 YFSETQ. V was pared by 4 bases and J by 6 bases, with 20 bases between. The CDR3 totals 16 residues. The CDR3 region is CASSLTGGAPPNEQFF. As DNA, the CDR3 is TGCGCCAGCAGCCTGACTGGGGGGGCCCCCCCCAATGAGCAGTTCTTC.

The chain recombines TRBV25-1 with TRBJ1-2; 8 nucleotides align to TRBD1. The CDR3 covers 16 residues. Germline V gives CDR1 MGHDK, CDR2 SYGVNS. With V trimmed by 2 bases and J by 5 bases, 10 bases remained unmatched. In DNA form, the CDR3 reads TGTGCCAGCAGTGAAGTTACAGGGGGGCATAATTATGGCTACACCTTC. Translating gives CASSEVTGGHNYGYTF.

The V and J genes are TRBV5-1 and TRBJ2-3; 14 bases match TRBD2. This CDR3 spans 20 amino acids. The V and J ends lost 4 bases and 2 bases, in that order; junction bases with no gene match: 15. From germline, CDR1 is SGHRS and CDR2 YFSETQ. CDR3 coding DNA: TGCGCCAGCAGCCTTTGGACTAGCGGGAGGACTACTCAAATCACAGATACGCAGTATTTT. Amino acid sequence: CASSLWTSGRTTQITDTQYF.

The V call is TRBV6-4, the J call TRBJ2-2; unclear D gene. V lost 0 bases and J lost 1, with 15 bases in between. The CDR3 runs to 18 residues. Germline V lookup: CDR1 MRHNA, CDR2 SNTAGT. The DNA for the CDR3 is TGTGCCAGCAGTGACTCCATGAACATAAGGCAGAACACCGGGGAGCTGTTTTTT. Amino acids: CASSDSMNIRQNTGELFF.

This clone was picked up a small number of times. This chain connects TRBV27 to TRBJ1-2; the D gene is possibly TRBD1 (6 bases). The V gene lost 6 bases and the J gene lost 4 bases, with 15 bases spanning the gap. Germline-derived CDR1 and CDR2 are MNHEY and SMNVEV (reference sequence). The CDR3 has 14 amino acids. The CDR3 DNA reads TGTGCCAGCAGGCCGGGGGCCCCTTTCTATGGCTACACCTTC. Translation gives CASRPGAPFYGYTF.

The chain recombines TRBV12-3 or TRBV12-4 with TRBJ2-7; 7 bases agree with TRBD1. J lost 1 base, V lost 8 bases, and 2 bases had no gene match. The CDR3 length is 12 residues. The DNA for the CDR3 is TGTGCCAGCGGGACAGCTTCCTACGAGCAGTACTTC. This gives the protein CASGTASYEQYF.